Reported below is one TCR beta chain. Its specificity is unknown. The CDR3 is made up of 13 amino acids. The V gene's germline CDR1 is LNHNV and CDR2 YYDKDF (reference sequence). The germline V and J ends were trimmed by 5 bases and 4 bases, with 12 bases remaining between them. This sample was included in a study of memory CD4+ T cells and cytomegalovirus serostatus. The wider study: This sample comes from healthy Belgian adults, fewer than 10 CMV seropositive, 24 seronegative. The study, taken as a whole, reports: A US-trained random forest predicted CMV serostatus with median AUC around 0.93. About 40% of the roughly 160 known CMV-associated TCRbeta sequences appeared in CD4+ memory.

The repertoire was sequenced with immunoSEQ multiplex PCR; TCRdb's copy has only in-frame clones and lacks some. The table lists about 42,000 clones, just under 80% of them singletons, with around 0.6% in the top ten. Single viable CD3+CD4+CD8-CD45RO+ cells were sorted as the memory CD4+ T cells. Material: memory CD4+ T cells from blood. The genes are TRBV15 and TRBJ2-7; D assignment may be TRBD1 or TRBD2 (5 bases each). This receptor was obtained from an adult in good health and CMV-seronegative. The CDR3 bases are TGTGCCACCAGCCGGGACGGGGATTACGAGCAGTACTTC. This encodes CATSRDGDYEQYF.